These T cell receptor beta chains were read from a single sample in a study of CD8 T cells in Susac syndrome. TCRdb fed the immunoSEQ multiplex PCR reads into MiXCR, producing one record per CDR3 protein. The sample consists of under 200,000 distinct CDR3 sequences, almost 96% of them appearing once. Sequencing was performed on CD4+ T cells from PBMCs. The receptor source for this set is a human donor with Susac syndrome. Both conserved end residues are part of each CDR3. The order of the fields is V gene, clone size, CDR3 protein. Some rows mark clone size as missing; the rest say once, few, many or name a class of expanded clone.

V: TRBV23-1; size: NA; CDR3: CASSQSTQGGTDTQYF
V: TRBV11-3; size: NA; CDR3: CASSRGRGNTQYF
V: TRBV10-3; size: NA; CDR3: CAIRGPGADTQYF
V: TRBV6-4; size: NA; CDR3: CASSPTTGGYEQYF
V: TRBV4-2; size: NA; CDR3: CASSQDLGSGDQDTQYF
V: TRBV29-1; size: NA; CDR3: CSVEVAGIYTEAFF
V: TRBV6-5; size: NA; CDR3: CASSRDNWGIQYF
V: TRBV20-1; size: once; CDR3: CSATEGGNSYEQYF
V: TRBV9; size: NA; CDR3: CASSVGAGMERETQYF
V: TRBV4-1; size: NA; CDR3: CASSQEAAGLKLFF
V: TRBV30; size: NA; CDR3: CAWSPLNEQFF
V: TRBV6-1; size: NA; CDR3: CASTYGTGSSNQPQHF
V: TRBV20-1; size: NA; CDR3: CSASGQGTTDTQYF
V: TRBV9; size: NA; CDR3: CASSPTPGGDAFNSPLHF
V: TRBV30; size: NA; CDR3: CAWSATGYEQYF
V: TRBV7-2; size: NA; CDR3: CASSLVGGAFF
V: TRBV7-2; size: NA; CDR3: CASTPTMETQYF
V: TRBV9; size: NA; CDR3: CASSVGLAKDEQFF
V: TRBV18; size: NA; CDR3: CASSPPGRANIQYF
V: TRBV11-2; size: NA; CDR3: CASSRTGGFSPLHF
V: TRBV2; size: NA; CDR3: CASTPGLEYGYTF
V: TRBV4-1; size: NA; CDR3: CASSEPGRKETQYF